What follows is one T cell receptor beta chain and its context. Responders that carried the CFSE label, about 200,000 of them, were plated with about 200,000 irradiated, violet-dye-labeled stimulator cells. Responder CD3+CD4+ and CD3+CD8+ cells that were proliferating and CFSE-low were sorted after the reaction. CDR1 is ENHRY and CDR2 is SYGVKD in the germline V gene. V was cut by 10 bases and J by 0 bases, with 22 bases left in between. The CDR3 spans 17 residues. These data originate in a study of graft-versus-host responses after intestinal transplantation. Study summary: Transplant types were multivisceral, liver-intestinal, or isolated intestinal.

The repertoire was sequenced with immunoSEQ multiplex PCR; TCRdb's copy has only in-frame clones and lacks some. The table has roughly 15,000 clones, 30% to 35% seen once; the top ten hold under 7.5%. The chain combines TRBV10-3 with TRBJ2-1; D call uncertain. The material sequenced was alloreactive CD4+ T cells from a mixed lymphocyte reaction culture, taken before intestinal transplant. Subset defined: CFSE-low proliferating T cells sorted from roughly six-day pre-transplant mixed lymphocyte reaction (GvH or HvG direction). The clonotype was recovered from a human patient who received an intestinal transplant. The CDR3 sequence: CASSPPSDVLSYNEQFF. The CDR3 coding sequence is TGTGCCAGCAGCCCCCCCTCGGACGTCCTCTCCTACAATGAGCAGTTCTTC.